This entry concerns a single T cell receptor (beta chain). The sample comes from a study of T cell responses to AZD1222 COVID-19 vaccine. The germline CDR1 and CDR2 sequences are MNHEY and SVGEGT. The V end was cut by 0 bases, the J end by 2 bases, with 4 bases between. The CDR3 extends over 13 amino acids. TCRdb keeps only in-frame clones here, not all; method: immunoSEQ multiplex PCR. The sample has fewer than 75,000 clones, approximately 90% seen once. V is TRBV6-2 or TRBV6-3 and J is TRBJ2-5; D is ambiguous. This receptor was taken from an adult who received the MenACWY meningococcal vaccine as a control. The starting material was peripheral blood, obtained 28 days after the second dose of the MenACWY control vaccine. CDR3 region: CASSYSAQETQYF. In nucleotides, the CDR3 is TGTGCCAGCAGTTACTCCGCACAAGAGACCCAGTACTTC.